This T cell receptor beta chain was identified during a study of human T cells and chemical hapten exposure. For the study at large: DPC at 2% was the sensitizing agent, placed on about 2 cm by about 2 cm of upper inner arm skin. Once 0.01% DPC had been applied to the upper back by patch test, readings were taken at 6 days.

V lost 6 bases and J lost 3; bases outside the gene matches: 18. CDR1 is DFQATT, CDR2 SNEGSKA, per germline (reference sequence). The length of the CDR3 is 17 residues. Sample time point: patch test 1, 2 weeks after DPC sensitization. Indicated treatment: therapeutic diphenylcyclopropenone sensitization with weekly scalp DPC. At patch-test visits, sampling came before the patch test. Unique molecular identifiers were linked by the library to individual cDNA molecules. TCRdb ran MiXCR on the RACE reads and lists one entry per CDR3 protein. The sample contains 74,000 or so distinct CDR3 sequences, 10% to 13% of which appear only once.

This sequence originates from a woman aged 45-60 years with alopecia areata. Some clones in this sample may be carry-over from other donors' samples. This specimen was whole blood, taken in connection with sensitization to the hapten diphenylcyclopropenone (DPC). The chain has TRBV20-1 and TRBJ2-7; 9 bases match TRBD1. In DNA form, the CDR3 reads TGCAGTGCAACTGACCCGGGACAGGGAAGGCCCTTCTACGAGCAGTACTTC. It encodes CSATDPGQGRPFYEQYF.